This T cell receptor beta chain was recorded in a study of cytomegalovirus exposure and HLA in healthy donors. The study's findings and limits: Most CMV-associated TCR beta chains appeared HLA-restricted in a later analysis. TCR association rates varied by HLA locus in a later analysis, with DRB1 highest and HLA-C lowest.

The PCR had 60 Vbeta and 13 Jbeta primers. TCRdb's copy holds only in-frame clones and misses some; the assay was immunoSEQ multiplex PCR. The sample records some 130,000 clones, 76% being singletons. In regard to this clone: Its antigen is undetermined.

The CDR3 has 13 residues. V gave up 4 bases and J gave up 5 bases; unmatched junction bases: 4. The germline gives CDR1 SGHNT, CDR2 YYREEE (reference sequence). The sequence came from a man aged 35 to 55 in good health and CMV-seronegative. The V call is TRBV5-4, the J call TRBJ1-2, with TRBD1 matching over 8 bases. The sequenced sample consisted of PBMCs. The CDR3, as DNA: TGTGCCAGCAGCACGGGACAGGCTTATGGCTACACCTTC. Encoded protein: CASSTGQAYGYTF.